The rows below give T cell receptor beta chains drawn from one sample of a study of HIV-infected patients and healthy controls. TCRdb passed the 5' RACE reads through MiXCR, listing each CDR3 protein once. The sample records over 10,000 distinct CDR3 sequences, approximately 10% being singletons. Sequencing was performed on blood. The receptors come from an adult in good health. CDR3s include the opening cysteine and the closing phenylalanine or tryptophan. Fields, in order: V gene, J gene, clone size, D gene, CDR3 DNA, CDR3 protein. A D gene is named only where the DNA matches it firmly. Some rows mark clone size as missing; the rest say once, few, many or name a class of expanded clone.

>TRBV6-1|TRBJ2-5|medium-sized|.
TGTGCCAGCAGCCTTACCCAGTTCGCAGGGGAGACCCAGTACTTC
CASSLTQFAGETQYF
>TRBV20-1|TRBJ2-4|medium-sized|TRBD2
TGCAGTGCTAGGAGTCCCGCTAGCGGGAGTGATTACATTCAGTACTTC
CSARSPASGSDYIQYF
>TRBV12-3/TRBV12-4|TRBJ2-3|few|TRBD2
TGTGCCAGCAGTTTATTCGCGGGAGCAGATACGCAGTATTTT
CASSLFAGADTQYF
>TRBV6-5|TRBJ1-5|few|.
TGTGCCAGCAGTTACTCGGGGACCGCCCGTTATCAGCCCCAGCATTTT
CASSYSGTARYQPQHF
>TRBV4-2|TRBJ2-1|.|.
TGTGCCAGCAGCCAAGTATACTATGAGCAGTTCTTC
CASSQVYYEQFF
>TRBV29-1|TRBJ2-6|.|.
TGCAGCGTTGGAGGTGGTGACATCGCCTCTGGGGCCAACGTCCTGACTTTC
CSVGGGDIASGANVLTF
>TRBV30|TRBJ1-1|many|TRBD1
TGTGCCTGGAACGGGAAGGGACAGGGTTTAACTGAAGCTTTCTTT
CAWNGKGQGLTEAFF
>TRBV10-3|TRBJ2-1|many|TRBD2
TGTGCCAGCTGGAGCGGGAACAATGAGCAGTTCTTC
CASWSGNNEQFF
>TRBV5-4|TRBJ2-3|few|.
TGTGCCAGCAGTATACCTGGGACACTAGGAAGAGATACGCAGTATTTT
CASSIPGTLGRDTQYF
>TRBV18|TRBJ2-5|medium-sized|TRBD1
TGTGCCAGCTCACCCGGACAGGGCGAGACCCAGTACTTC
CASSPGQGETQYF
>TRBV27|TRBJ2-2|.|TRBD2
TGTGCCACCGCGGGAGGGGCCAACACCGGGGAGCTGTTTTTT
CATAGGANTGELFF
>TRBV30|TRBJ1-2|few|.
TGTGCCTGGAGTCTCGGGGCAGGGTCAGGCTATGGCTACACCTTC
CAWSLGAGSGYGYTF
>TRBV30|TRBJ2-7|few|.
TGTGCCTGGAGTGTGGGGCAGGGATCGTACGAGCAGTACTTC
CAWSVGQGSYEQYF
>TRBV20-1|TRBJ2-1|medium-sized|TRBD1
TGCAGTGCCCACAAACAGGGGGCGATACGGGATGAGCAGTTCTTC
CSAHKQGAIRDEQFF
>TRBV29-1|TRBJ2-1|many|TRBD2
TGCAGCGTTGAAGATAGGAGCGGGAGCTACAATGAGCAGTTCTTC
CSVEDRSGSYNEQFF
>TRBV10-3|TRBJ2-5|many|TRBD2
TGTGCCATCAGTGACTCGACTAGCGGCCAAGAGACCCAGTACTTC
CAISDSTSGQETQYF
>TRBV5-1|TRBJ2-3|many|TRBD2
TGCGCCAGCAGCTTAGGCGGGAGGAAGGGAGGCACAGATACGCAGTATTTT
CASSLGGRKGGTDTQYF
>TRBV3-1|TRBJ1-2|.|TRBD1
TGTGCCAGCAGCCCGTTGACAGGGAACTATGGCTACACCTTC
CASSPLTGNYGYTF
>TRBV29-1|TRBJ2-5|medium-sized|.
TGCAGCGTTGGAGGGCAGCCACAAGAGACCCAGTACTTC
CSVGGQPQETQYF
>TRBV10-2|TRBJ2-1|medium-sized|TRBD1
TGCGCCAGCAGAACAGACAGGGTCTCCTACAATGAGCAGTTCTTC
CASRTDRVSYNEQFF
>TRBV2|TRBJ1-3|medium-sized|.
TGTGCCAGCAGTGTTATTTTGACTAACTCTGGAAACACCATATATTTT
CASSVILTNSGNTIYF
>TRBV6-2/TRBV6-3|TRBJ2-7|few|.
TGTGCCAGCAGACCAGGGGCCAACTACGAGCAGTACTTC
CASRPGANYEQYF
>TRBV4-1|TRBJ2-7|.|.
TGCGCCAGCAGCCAAGATTACGGAACGGTTTCGGACTTC
CASSQDYGTVSDF
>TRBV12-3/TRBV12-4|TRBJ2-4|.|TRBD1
TGTGCCAGCAGTTTGGACAGGGGGTTACTAGCCAAAAACATTCAGTACTTC
CASSLDRGLLAKNIQYF
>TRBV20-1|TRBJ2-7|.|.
TGCAGTGCTAGTGTGGGTGAGGTGTACGAGCAGTACTTC
CSASVGEVYEQYF
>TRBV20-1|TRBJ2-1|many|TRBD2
TGCAGTGCTAGAGGACTAGCGGGGTACAATGAGCAGTTCTTC
CSARGLAGYNEQFF
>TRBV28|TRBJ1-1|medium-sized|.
TGTGCCAGCAGTTGGGGCAGGGTGAACACTGAAGCTTTCTTT
CASSWGRVNTEAFF
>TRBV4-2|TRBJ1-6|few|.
TGTGCCAGCAGCCCTCCTGGGGCTAGCTCCTATAATTCACCCCTCCACTTT
CASSPPGASSYNSPLHF
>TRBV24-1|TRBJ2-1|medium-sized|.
TGTGCCACCAGTCATAGGAGCCCCACATACAATGAGCAGTTCTTC
CATSHRSPTYNEQFF
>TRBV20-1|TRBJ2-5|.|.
TGCAGTGCTCATAATTGGGAGACCCAGTACTTC
CSAHNWETQYF
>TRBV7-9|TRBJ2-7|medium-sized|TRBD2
TGTGCCAGCAGTCGGGAGGCCCACTACGAGCAGTACTTC
CASSREAHYEQYF
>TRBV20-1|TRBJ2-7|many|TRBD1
TGCAGTGCTCTTGGACAGGCCTACGAGCAGTACTTC
CSALGQAYEQYF